This T cell receptor beta chain emerged from a study of CD8+CD57+ T cells in acquired aplastic anemia. This clonotype was counted at least ten times. CDR3 and TCR beta VDJ profiling relied on a genomic DNA template. TCRdb itself ran the reads through MiXCR, one entry per CDR3 protein. The table records about 110,000 distinct CDR3 sequences, less than 65% of them present only once. The CDR3 length is 16 residues. J lost 4 bases, V lost 5 bases, and 11 bases had no gene match. Germline V CDR1 and CDR2: SGHAT, FQDESV (reference sequence). The sequence was collected from a human donor in good health, serving as a control. The V call is TRBV11-1, the J call TRBJ1-3, with 7 bases matching TRBD1. The sample comprised sorted CD4+, CD8+, or CD8+CD57+ T cells (not recorded which) from PBMCs. The CDR3 here is CASSPATGLSGNTIYF. Written as DNA, the CDR3 is TGTGCCAGCAGCCCCGCGACAGGGCTCTCGGGAAACACCATATATTTT.